Below, 18 T cell receptor beta chains from the same sample are listed, as sequenced in a study of blood T cell repertoires in COVID-19. Only in-frame clones appear in the TCRdb table, and some are missing; sequencing was by immunoSEQ multiplex PCR. The sample holds around 130,000 clones, 85% to 90% seen once. The sequenced sample consisted of peripheral blood. These TCRs come from an older man with active or convalescent COVID-19.

This clone showed up just a few times. This sequence joins TRBV19 and TRBJ1-6, with D unclear. In germline, CDR1 is LNHDA, CDR2 SQIVND (reference sequence). The CDR3 totals 13 residues. Trimming cost V 5 bases and J 8 bases, with 10 bases left between them. The DNA of the CDR3 is TGTGCCAGTAGTCGGGTTGCGGATTCACCCCTCCACTTT. This sequence encodes CASSRVADSPLHF.

The V call is TRBV4-1, the J call TRBJ2-5; TRBD1 matches at 8 bases. This CDR3 has 16 amino acids. V gave up 3 bases and J gave up 5 bases; unmatched junction bases: 11. Germline V gene data show CDR1 as MGHRA and CDR2 as YSYEKL. This CDR3 reads CASSQPYRGKDETQYF. The DNA of the CDR3 is TGCGCCAGCAGCCAGCCTTACAGGGGGAAGGATGAGACCCAGTACTTC.

This clone occurred once. V usage is TRBV14 and J usage is TRBJ2-3; TRBD2 matches 12 bases. Germline trimming cut 3 bases from V and 7 bases from J; bases unmatched to any gene: 8. This CDR3 comprises 16 residues. Germline values: CDR1 SGHDN, CDR2 FVKESK. Written as DNA, the CDR3 is TGTGCCAGCAGCCACCCAGGACTAGCGGGAACACATACGCAGTATTTT. As protein: CASSHPGLAGTHTQYF.

This chain connects TRBV18 to TRBJ1-1; 8 bases are shared with TRBD1. Unmatched junction bases numbered 4, after V lost 6 bases and J lost 1 base. The CDR3 sequence is 14 residues long. CDR1 KGHSH and CDR2 LQKENI come from the germline V gene. The CDR3 region is CASSLQGANTEAFF. The CDR3 region has the DNA TGTGCCAGCTCGTTGCAGGGGGCGAACACTGAAGCTTTCTTT.

The rearrangement uses TRBV9 and TRBJ2-1, with 12 bases that match TRBD2. The germline CDR1 and CDR2 sequences are SGDLS and YYNGEE. J gave up 14 bases and V 0 bases, and 9 bases lay outside the gene matches. CDR3 length: 15 amino acids. The CDR3 here is CASSVEASGRAREFF. The CDR3 nucleotides are TGTGCCAGCAGCGTAGAGGCTAGCGGGAGGGCCCGGGAGTTCTTC.

This clone was counted once. This chain links TRBV11-3 with TRBJ1-1; D might be TRBD1 (5 bases). Trimming took off 1 base at V and 7 bases at J, with 7 bases between the two ends. CDR3 length: 12 amino acids. Germline CDR1 reads SGHNT; CDR2 reads YENEEA. The CDR3 nucleotides read TGTGCCAGCAGCTTAGCGCAGGGTGAAGCTTTCTTT. It specifies CASSLAQGEAFF.

The rearrangement joins TRBV28 to TRBJ2-7, with 10 bases lining up with TRBD1. CDR1 and CDR2 (germline): MDHEN, SYDVKM. The CDR3 has 14 residues. Unmatched junction bases numbered 10, after V lost 8 bases and J lost 6 bases. The CDR3 spells CASSLGDRGGEQYF. The CDR3 DNA is TGTGCCAGCTCCTTGGGGGACAGGGGAGGCGAGCAGTACTTC. Variable domain in full (rest from reference TRBV28 and TRBJ2-7): DVKVTQSSRYLVKRTGEKVFLECVQDMDHENMFWYRQDPGLGLRLIYFSYDVKMKEKGDIPEGYSVSREKKERFSLILESASTNQTSMYLCASSLGDRGGEQYFGPGTRLTVT.

The chain uses TRBV30 and TRBJ2-5; D may be TRBD1 (6 bases). CDR3 length equals 13 residues. Trimming removed 4 bases at V and 0 bases at J, with 9 bases between. Germline V gene lookup returns CDR1 GTSNPN and CDR2 SVGIG (reference sequence). This CDR3 reads CAWTGDHQETQYF. CDR3 nucleotide sequence: TGTGCCTGGACAGGGGACCACCAAGAGACCCAGTACTTC.

This clone came up once. CDR3 nucleotide sequence: TGTGCCAGCAGTGAACAGGCCCCTAGCACAGATACGCAGTATTTT. This sequence encodes CASSEQAPSTDTQYF. The rearrangement links TRBV6-1 to TRBJ2-3; D remains unclear. The CDR3 has 15 amino acids. V was clipped by 2 bases and J by 0 bases, with 9 bases between them. CDR1 is MNHNS, CDR2 SASEGT, per germline.

The V and J genes are TRBV12-3 or TRBV12-4 and TRBJ1-1, with unresolved D. V was pared by 3 bases and J by 4 bases, with 9 bases between. The CDR3 totals 13 residues. CDR3 in DNA: TGTGCCAGCAGTTTGAGGGAGCCCACTGAAGCTTTCTTT. Encoded protein: CASSLREPTEAFF.

The chain has TRBV19 and TRBJ1-3, with TRBD1 matching 8 bases. The J segment lost 4 bases and the V segment lost 6 bases, leaving 8 bases of the junction unmatched. From germline, CDR1 is LNHDA and CDR2 SQIVND (reference sequence). CDR3 length equals 15 residues. This CDR3 reads CASRKFGTGGNTIYF. CDR3 coding DNA: TGTGCCAGTAGGAAATTCGGGACAGGAGGAAACACCATATATTTT.

J is TRBJ1-1 and V is TRBV5-1; D remains unclear. V lost 7 bases, J lost 0 bases, and 10 bases lay in between. The germline gives CDR1 SGHRS, CDR2 YFSETQ. The CDR3 totals 13 residues. CDR3 residues: CASYGAMNTEAFF. DNA for the CDR3: TGCGCCAGCTATGGAGCCATGAACACTGAAGCTTTCTTT.

V is TRBV4-2 and J is TRBJ2-3; 9 positions match TRBD2. The germline CDR1 and CDR2 sequences are LGHNA and YNFKEQ. V shed 2 bases, J shed 1 base, and the junction held 7 bases outside the gene matches. This CDR3 has 17 residues. The CDR3 region is CASSQPSTSGRTDTQYF. DNA of the CDR3: TGTGCCAGCAGCCAACCCTCGACTAGCGGTCGCACAGATACGCAGTATTTT.

The V call is TRBV19, the J call TRBJ1-4; TRBD1 matches at 7 bases. The J segment lost 4 bases and the V segment lost 9 bases, leaving 5 bases of the junction unmatched. CDR1 and CDR2 from the germline V gene are LNHDA and SQIVND (reference sequence). The CDR3 spans 13 residues. CDR3 coding DNA: TGTGCCAGCGGGACAGCAATTAATGAAAAACTGTTTTTT. Translating it yields CASGTAINEKLFF. The entire variable domain, with the rest obtained from reference TRBV19 and TRBJ1-4, is as follows: DGGITQSPKYLFRKEGQNVTLSCEQNLNHDAMYWYRQDPGQGLRLIYYSQIVNDFQKGDIAEGYSVSREKKESFPLTVTSAQKNPTAFYLCASGTAINEKLFFGSGTQLSVL.

The chain combines TRBV28 with TRBJ2-4; D perhaps matches TRBD2 (7 bases). V lost 3 bases and J 3 bases, leaving 18 bases between the germline ends. The germline CDR1 and CDR2 sequences are MDHEN and SYDVKM. The CDR3 consists of 17 residues. The chain's CDR3 is CASSLRGLADSKNIQYF. The CDR3 nucleotides are TGTGCCAGCAGTTTGCGGGGGCTAGCGGATAGCAAAAACATTCAGTACTTC.

The chain uses TRBV18 and TRBJ2-5; D remains ambiguous. The germline V and J ends were trimmed by 1 base and 4 bases, with 7 bases remaining between them. Germline CDR1 and CDR2: KGHSH and LQKENI. The CDR3 is 13 amino acids. This chain's CDR3 is CASSPLVAETQYF. Here the CDR3 DNA reads TGTGCCAGCTCACCACTAGTTGCAGAGACCCAGTACTTC. The entire variable domain, with the rest obtained from reference TRBV18 and TRBJ2-5, is as follows: NAGVMQNPRHLVRRRGQEARLRCSPMKGHSHVYWYRQLPEEGLKFMVYLQKENIIDESGMPKERFSAEFPKEGPSILRIQQVVRGDSAAYFCASSPLVAETQYFGPGTRLLVL.

The gene calls are TRBV7-2 and TRBJ2-1; the D is unclear. CDR3 length equals 16 residues. V was trimmed by 5 bases and J by 1 base, leaving 15 bases between them. CDR1 SGHTA and CDR2 FQGNSA come from the germline V gene. CDR3 in amino acids: CASSERLAASYNEQFF. In DNA form, the CDR3 reads TGTGCCAGCAGCGAACGTCTGGCGGCATCCTACAATGAGCAGTTCTTC.

The chain links TRBV19 to TRBJ1-2; the match to TRBD1 covers 9 bases. V lost 5 bases, J lost 4 bases, and 5 bases stayed unmatched. CDR1 and CDR2 (germline): LNHDA, SQIVND (reference sequence). The CDR3 has 14 residues. The CDR3 region has the DNA TGTGCCAGTAGTGGACAGGGGAGAGTCTATGGCTACACCTTC. Translated, it gives CASSGQGRVYGYTF.